A selection of T cell receptor beta chains follows, all from one sample in a study of early T cells in non-severe SARS-CoV-2 infection. A single record per CDR3 protein comes from TCRdb applying MiXCR to the 5' RACE reads. The sample carries approximately 76,000 distinct CDR3 sequences, around an eighth recorded once. The sample was whole blood. These receptors were obtained from an adult who was a healthcare worker with PCR-confirmed SARS-CoV-2 infection or an uninfected control (not recorded which). Both conserved end residues are part of each CDR3. A D gene is named only where the DNA matches it firmly. Clone size is stated in some rows and not others, as once, few, many or a class when expanded.

TGTGCCAGCTCACGATACAGGGGTAACACTGAAGCTTTCTTT CASSRYRGNTEAFF TRBD1 - TRBJ1-1 TRBV18 14
TGTGCCAGTAGTATGGGGGGACTTACGTTCACCTACGAGCAGTACTTC CASSMGGLTFTYEQYF - many TRBJ2-7 TRBV19 16
TGTGCCAGCAGTCCAACTAGCGGGGCGGCCTACGAGCAGTACTTC CASSPTSGAAYEQYF TRBD2 - TRBJ2-7 TRBV2 15
TGTGCCACCCGTGAGGGACTTACTTCCTACAATGAGCAGTTCTTC CATREGLTSYNEQFF - many TRBJ2-1 TRBV12-3/TRBV12-4 15
TGTGCCAGCAGCTGTAACCTACCGCGGGAGGGGGCTACTGCTTTCTTT CASSCNLPREGATAFF TRBD1 - TRBJ1-1 TRBV12-3/TRBV12-4 16
TGCGCCAGCAGCCCATCAACGGGACTAGCGAGTGAGCAGTACTTC CASSPSTGLASEQYF TRBD2 - TRBJ2-7 TRBV5-1 15
TGCAGTGCTAGAGATATAAGGGGGCTTATGAACACTGAAGCTTTCTTT CSARDIRGLMNTEAFF TRBD1 few TRBJ1-1 TRBV20-1 16
TGTGCCAGCATCCGAGATCGGGACAGCTCCTACAATGAGCAGTTCTTC CASIRDRDSSYNEQFF TRBD1 - TRBJ2-1 TRBV5-5 16
TGTGCCAGCAGTAAAAAGGGGAACACCGGGGAGCTGTTTTTT CASSKKGNTGELFF - few TRBJ2-2 TRBV12-3/TRBV12-4 14
TGCAGTGCTAGAGGCACAGGAGCTAATTCACCCCTCCACTTT CSARGTGANSPLHF - many TRBJ1-6 TRBV20-1 14
TGCAGTGCTCACGGCCAATCTGGAAACACCATATATTTT CSAHGQSGNTIYF - many TRBJ1-3 TRBV20-1 13
TGCAGTGCGCAGCTAGCGGCCTCCCCCTACAATGAGCAGTTCTTC CSAQLAASPYNEQFF TRBD2 many TRBJ2-1 TRBV20-1 15
TGTGCCATCAGGCTTGGGGGCCGCGCCGACGAGCAGTACTTC CAIRLGGRADEQYF - many TRBJ2-7 TRBV10-3 14
TGTGCCAGCAGCGGGGACAGGAATTCACCCCTCCACTTT CASSGDRNSPLHF TRBD1 many TRBJ1-6 TRBV13 13